The entry that follows covers one T cell receptor beta chain sequence. The record originates from a study of control samples from healthy donors and cancer patients. The germline CDR1 and CDR2 sequences are MNHNY and SVGAGI (reference sequence). The CDR3 is 16 amino acids. V gave up 5 bases and J gave up 1 base, with 15 bases separating them. Generated by immunoSEQ multiplex PCR, the TCRdb table keeps only in-frame clones and is missing some. The sample consists of more than 75,000 clones, about 88% of them appearing once. Sequenced sample: PBMCs. The J gene is TRBJ2-1, the V gene TRBV6-6; a weak D match, TRBD2 (6 bases). The sequence was collected from a man between 65 and 79 years old with lung cancer. The CDR3 loop is CASSLPPGVSYNEQFF. The CDR3 region has the DNA TGTGCCAGCAGTCTCCCCCCGGGGGTTTCCTACAATGAGCAGTTCTTC.